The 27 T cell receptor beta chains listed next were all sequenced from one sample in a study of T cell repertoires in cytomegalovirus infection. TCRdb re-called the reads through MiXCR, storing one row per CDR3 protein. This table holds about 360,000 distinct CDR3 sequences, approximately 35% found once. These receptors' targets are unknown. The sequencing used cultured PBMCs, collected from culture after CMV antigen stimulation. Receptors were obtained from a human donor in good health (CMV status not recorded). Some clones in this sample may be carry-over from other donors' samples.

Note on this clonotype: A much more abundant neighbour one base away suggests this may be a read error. The CDR3 reads CASRDRSYEQYV. The CDR3 bases are TGTGCCAGCCGGGACAGGTCCTACGAGCAGTACGTC. The chain joins TRBV6-2 or TRBV6-3 to TRBJ2-7; 8 positions match TRBD1. The ends lost 8 bases at V and 1 base at J; junction bases unmatched: 1. CDR1 and CDR2 (germline): MNHEY, SVGEGT. The CDR3 spans 12 residues.

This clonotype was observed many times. The CDR3 nucleotides read TGTGCCAGCAGCTTCCTGATCTCTGCGCTCGCTAATGAAAAACTGTTTTTT. Translated: CASSFLISALANEKLFF. The V gene is TRBV7-8, the J gene TRBJ1-4; D call uncertain. This CDR3 is 17 amino acids long. V lost 3 bases, J lost 3 bases, and 17 bases lay in between. Germline V CDR1 and CDR2: SGHVS, FQNEAQ.

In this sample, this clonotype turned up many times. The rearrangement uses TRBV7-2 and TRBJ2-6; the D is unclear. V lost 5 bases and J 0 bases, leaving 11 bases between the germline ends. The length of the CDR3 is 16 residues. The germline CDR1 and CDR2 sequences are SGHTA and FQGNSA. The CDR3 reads CASSPAVSSGANVLTF. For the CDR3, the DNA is TGTGCCAGCAGCCCCGCGGTCAGCTCTGGGGCCAACGTCCTGACTTTC.

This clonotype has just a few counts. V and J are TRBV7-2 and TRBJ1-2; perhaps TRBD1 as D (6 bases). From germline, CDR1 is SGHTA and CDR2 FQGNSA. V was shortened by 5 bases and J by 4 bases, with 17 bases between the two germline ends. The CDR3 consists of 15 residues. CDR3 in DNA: TGTGCCAGCAGCCCCGGAGGGGGGTTGGGCTATGGCTACACCTTC. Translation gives CASSPGGGLGYGYTF.

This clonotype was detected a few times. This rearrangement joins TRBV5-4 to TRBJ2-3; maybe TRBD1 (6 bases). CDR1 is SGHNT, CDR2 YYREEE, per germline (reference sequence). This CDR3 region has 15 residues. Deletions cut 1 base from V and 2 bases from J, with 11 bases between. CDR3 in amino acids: CASSLRTANTDTQYF. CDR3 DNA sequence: TGTGCCAGCAGCTTGCGGACAGCCAACACAGATACGCAGTATTTT. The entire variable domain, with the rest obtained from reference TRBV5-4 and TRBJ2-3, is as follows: ETGVTQSPTHLIKTRGQQVTLRCSSQSGHNTVSWYQQALGQGPQFIFQYYREEENGRGNFPPRFSGLQFPNYSSELNVNALELDDSALYLCASSLRTANTDTQYFGPGTRLTVL.

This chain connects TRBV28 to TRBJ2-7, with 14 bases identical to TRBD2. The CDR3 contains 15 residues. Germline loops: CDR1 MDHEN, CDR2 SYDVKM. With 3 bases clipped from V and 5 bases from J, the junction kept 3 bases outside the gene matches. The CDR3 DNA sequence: TGTGCCAGCAGTTTCCCGGGACTAGCGGGAGACGAGCAGTACTTC. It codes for CASSFPGLAGDEQYF.

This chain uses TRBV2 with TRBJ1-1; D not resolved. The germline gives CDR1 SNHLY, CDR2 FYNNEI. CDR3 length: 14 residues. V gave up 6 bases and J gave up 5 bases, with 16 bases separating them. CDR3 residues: CASSGSLGWTEAFF. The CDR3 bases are TGTGCCAGCAGCGGATCCCTAGGGTGGACTGAAGCTTTCTTT.

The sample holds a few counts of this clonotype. In DNA form, the CDR3 reads TGTGCCAGCAGCCTAGGGTCCCCCACAGATACGCAGTATTTT. The encoded protein is CASSLGSPTDTQYF. The chain recombines TRBV28 with TRBJ2-3, with unresolved D. This CDR3 comprises 14 residues. V shed 6 bases and J shed 2 bases, with 12 bases lying between them. CDR1 is MDHEN, CDR2 SYDVKM, per germline. Full variable domain (remainder filled in from reference TRBV28 and TRBJ2-3): DVKVTQSSRYLVKRTGEKVFLECVQDMDHENMFWYRQDPGLGLRLIYFSYDVKMKEKGDIPEGYSVSREKKERFSLILESASTNQTSMYLCASSLGSPTDTQYFGPGTRLTVL.

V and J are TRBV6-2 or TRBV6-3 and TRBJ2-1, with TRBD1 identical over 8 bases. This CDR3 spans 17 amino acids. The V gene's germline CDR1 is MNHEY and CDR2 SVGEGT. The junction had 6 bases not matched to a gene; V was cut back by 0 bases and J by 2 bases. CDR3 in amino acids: CASSYSSTGGPYNEQFF. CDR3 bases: TGTGCCAGCAGTTACTCGTCCACAGGGGGGCCCTACAATGAGCAGTTCTTC.

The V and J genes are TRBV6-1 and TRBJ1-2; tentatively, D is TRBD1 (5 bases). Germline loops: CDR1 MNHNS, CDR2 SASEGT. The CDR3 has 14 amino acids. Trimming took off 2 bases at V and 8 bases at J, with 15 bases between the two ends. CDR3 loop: CASSERPPGRGYTF. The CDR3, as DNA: TGTGCCAGCAGTGAACGCCCCCCAGGGCGCGGCTACACCTTC.

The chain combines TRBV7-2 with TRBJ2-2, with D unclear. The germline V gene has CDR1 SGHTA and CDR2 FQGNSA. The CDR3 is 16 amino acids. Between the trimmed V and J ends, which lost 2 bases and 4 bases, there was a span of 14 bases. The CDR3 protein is CASSLNVGSATGELFF. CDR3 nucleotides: TGTGCCAGCAGCTTAAATGTGGGGTCAGCCACCGGGGAGCTGTTTTTT.

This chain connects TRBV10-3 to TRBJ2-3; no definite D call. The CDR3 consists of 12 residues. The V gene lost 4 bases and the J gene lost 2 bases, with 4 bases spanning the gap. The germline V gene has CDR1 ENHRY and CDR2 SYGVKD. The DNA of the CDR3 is TGTGCCATCAGTGTTTCCACAGATACGCAGTATTTT. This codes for CAISVSTDTQYF.

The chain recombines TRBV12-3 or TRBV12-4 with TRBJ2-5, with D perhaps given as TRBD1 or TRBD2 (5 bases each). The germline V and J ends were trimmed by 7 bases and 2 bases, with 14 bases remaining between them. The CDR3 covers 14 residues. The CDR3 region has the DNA TGTGCCAGCACCCTAGTGGGGGTACAAGAGACCCAGTACTTC. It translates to CASTLVGVQETQYF.

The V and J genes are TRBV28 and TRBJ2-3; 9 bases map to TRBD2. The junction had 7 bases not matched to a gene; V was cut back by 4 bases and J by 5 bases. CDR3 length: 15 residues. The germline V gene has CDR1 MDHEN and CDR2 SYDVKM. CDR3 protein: CASSSLAGSGDTQYF. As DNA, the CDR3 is TGTGCCAGCAGTTCTCTAGCGGGATCCGGAGATACGCAGTATTTT.

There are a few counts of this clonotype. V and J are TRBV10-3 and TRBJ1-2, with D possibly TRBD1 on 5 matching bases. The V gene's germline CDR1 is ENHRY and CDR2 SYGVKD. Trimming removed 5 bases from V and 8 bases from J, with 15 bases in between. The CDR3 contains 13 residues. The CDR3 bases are TGTGCCATCAGTTTTCAGGGTACTGACGGCTACACCTTC. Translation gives CAISFQGTDGYTF.

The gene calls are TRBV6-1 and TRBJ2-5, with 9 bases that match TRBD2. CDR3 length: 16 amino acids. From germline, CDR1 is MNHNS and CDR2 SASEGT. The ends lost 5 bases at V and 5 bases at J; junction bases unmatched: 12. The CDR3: CASSPNLSGSRETQYF. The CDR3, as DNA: TGTGCCAGCAGTCCAAATCTTAGCGGGAGCAGGGAGACCCAGTACTTC.

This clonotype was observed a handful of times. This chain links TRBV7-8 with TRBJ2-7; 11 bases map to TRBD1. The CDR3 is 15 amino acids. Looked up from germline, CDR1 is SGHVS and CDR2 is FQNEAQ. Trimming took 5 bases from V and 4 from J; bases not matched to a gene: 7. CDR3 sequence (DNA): TGTGCCAGCAGCCGCCTGGACAGGGGGCAGTACGAGCAGTACTTC. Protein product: CASSRLDRGQYEQYF.

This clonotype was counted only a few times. The CDR3: CASGTRYNEQFF. Written as DNA, the CDR3 is TGTGCCAGCGGGACACGATACAATGAGCAGTTCTTC. This chain joins TRBV19 and TRBJ2-1; possibly TRBD1 for D (6 bases). Germline V CDR1 and CDR2: LNHDA, SQIVND (reference sequence). The CDR3 sequence is 12 residues long. V was trimmed by 9 bases and J by 4 bases, leaving 10 bases between them.

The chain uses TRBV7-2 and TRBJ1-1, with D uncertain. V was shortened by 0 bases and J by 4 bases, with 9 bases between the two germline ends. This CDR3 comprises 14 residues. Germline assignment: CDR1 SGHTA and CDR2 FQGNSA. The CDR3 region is CASSLAEWGTEAFF. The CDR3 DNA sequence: TGTGCCAGCAGCTTAGCGGAGTGGGGCACTGAAGCTTTCTTT. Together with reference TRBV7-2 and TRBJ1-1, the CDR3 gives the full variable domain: GAGVSQSPSNKVTEKGKDVELRCDPISGHTALYWYRQSLGQGLEFLIYFQGNSAPDKSGLPSDRFSAERTGGSVSTLTIQRTQQEDSAVYLCASSLAEWGTEAFFGQGTRLTVV.

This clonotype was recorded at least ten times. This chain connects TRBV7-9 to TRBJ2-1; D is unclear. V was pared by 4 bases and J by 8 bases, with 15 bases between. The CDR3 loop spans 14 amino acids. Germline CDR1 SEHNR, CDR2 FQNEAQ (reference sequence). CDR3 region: CASSYDRKGDEQFF. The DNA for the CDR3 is TGTGCCAGCAGCTACGATCGTAAGGGCGATGAGCAGTTCTTC. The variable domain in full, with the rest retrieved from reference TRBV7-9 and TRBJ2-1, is DTGVSQNPRHKITKRGQNVTFRCDPISEHNRLYWYRQTLGQGPEFLTYFQNEAQLEKSRLLSDRFSAERPKGSFSTLEIQRTEQGDSAMYLCASSYDRKGDEQFFGPGTRLTVL.

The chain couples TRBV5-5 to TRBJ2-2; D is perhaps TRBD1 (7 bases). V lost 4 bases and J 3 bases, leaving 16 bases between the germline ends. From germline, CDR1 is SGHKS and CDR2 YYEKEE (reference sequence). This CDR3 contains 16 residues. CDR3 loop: CASSPQGGMDTGELFF. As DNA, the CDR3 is TGTGCCAGCAGCCCTCAGGGGGGAATGGACACCGGGGAGCTGTTTTTT.

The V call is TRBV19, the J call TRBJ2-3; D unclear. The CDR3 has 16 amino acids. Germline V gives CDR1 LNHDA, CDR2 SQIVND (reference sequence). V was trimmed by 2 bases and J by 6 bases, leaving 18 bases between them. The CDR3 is CASSILGITLGDTQYF. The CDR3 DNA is TGTGCCAGTAGTATATTAGGGATCACGCTGGGGGATACGCAGTATTTT.

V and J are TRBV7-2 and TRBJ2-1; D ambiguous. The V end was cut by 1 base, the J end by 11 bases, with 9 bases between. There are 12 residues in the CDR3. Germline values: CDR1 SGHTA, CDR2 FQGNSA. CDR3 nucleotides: TGTGCCAGCAGCTTAGAACTACCTAAGCAGTTCTTC. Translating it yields CASSLELPKQFF.

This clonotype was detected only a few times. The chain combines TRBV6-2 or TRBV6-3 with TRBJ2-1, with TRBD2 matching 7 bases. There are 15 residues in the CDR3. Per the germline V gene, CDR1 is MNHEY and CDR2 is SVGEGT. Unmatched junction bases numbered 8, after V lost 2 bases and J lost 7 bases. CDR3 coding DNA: TGTGCCAGCAGTTACGGGCTAGCGGCGGCAAATGAGCAGTTCTTC. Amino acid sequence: CASSYGLAAANEQFF.

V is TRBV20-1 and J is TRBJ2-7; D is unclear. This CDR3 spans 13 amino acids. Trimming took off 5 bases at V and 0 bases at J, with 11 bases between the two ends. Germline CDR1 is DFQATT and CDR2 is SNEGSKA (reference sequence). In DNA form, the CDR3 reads TGCAGTGCTGGGCCCCAATCCTCCTACGAGCAGTACGTC. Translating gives CSAGPQSSYEQYV.

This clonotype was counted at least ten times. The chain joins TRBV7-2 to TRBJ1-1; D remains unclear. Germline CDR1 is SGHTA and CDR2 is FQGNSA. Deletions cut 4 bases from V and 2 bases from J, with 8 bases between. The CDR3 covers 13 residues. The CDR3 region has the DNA TGTGCCAGCAGCTACCGGAGAAACACTGAAGCTTTCTTT. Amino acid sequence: CASSYRRNTEAFF.

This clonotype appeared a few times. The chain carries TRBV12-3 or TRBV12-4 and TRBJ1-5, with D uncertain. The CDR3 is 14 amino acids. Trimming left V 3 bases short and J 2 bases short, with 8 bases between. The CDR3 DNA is TGTGCCAGCAGTTTCAGTGAAGGCAATCAGCCCCAGCATTTT. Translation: CASSFSEGNQPQHF.